These 18 T cell receptor beta chains were all obtained from the same sample, sequenced in a study of blood T cell repertoires in COVID-19. The data were produced by immunoSEQ multiplex PCR, yet TCRdb's version contains in-frame clones alone and is incomplete. The sample lists 200,000 or so clones; more than 65% were seen once. The sequenced sample was PBMCs or T cells enriched from blood (not recorded which). The receptors originated from a man aged 40-55 years who had recovered from COVID-19.

The sample holds many counts of this clone. This chain links TRBV5-1 with TRBJ1-3; D unclear. This CDR3 comprises 14 residues. The germline V gene encodes CDR1 SGHRS and CDR2 YFSETQ. V shed 4 bases and J shed 0 bases, with 8 bases lying between them. The CDR3: CASSPGGSGNTIYF. The CDR3 DNA reads as TGCGCCAGCAGCCCCGGCGGCTCTGGAAACACCATATATTTT.

This clone was seen more than once but under ten times. The chain employs TRBV2 and TRBJ1-1; 7 positions agree with TRBD1. Trimming took 2 bases from V and 1 from J; bases not matched to a gene: 7. Germline loops: CDR1 SNHLY, CDR2 FYNNEI. The CDR3 loop spans 16 amino acids. In DNA form, the CDR3 reads TGTGCCAGCAGTGAATTCGAGGGGGCTCCGAACACTGAAGCTTTCTTT. This sequence encodes CASSEFEGAPNTEAFF.

Regarding this clone: The junction differs from germline at one of its ends, possibly a read error. V and J are TRBV10-3 and TRBJ2-5; 12 bases are a match to TRBD2. Germline assignment: CDR1 ENHRY and CDR2 SYGVKD. This CDR3 is 18 amino acids long. DNA of the CDR3: TGTGCCATCAGTCAGTCCGGACTAGCGGGGCCTGTAGCAGAGACCCAGTACTTC. Encoded protein: CAISQSGLAGPVAETQYF.

This clone was recorded once. The chain combines TRBV11-3 with TRBJ2-1, with TRBD2 as a possible D gene (6 bases). This CDR3 region has 13 residues. CDR1 is SGHNT, CDR2 YENEEA, per germline. Trimming took 1 base from V and 6 from J, leaving 7 bases between them. CDR3 residues: CASSLGTINEQFF. CDR3 coding DNA: TGTGCCAGCAGCTTAGGGACTATCAATGAGCAGTTCTTC.

Comment on this clone: Germline is not matched at one junction end, which may reflect a read error. DNA for the CDR3: TGTGCCAGCAGCCAAGATCTGACATGGCGCTTC. It specifies CASSQDLTWRF. The V call is TRBV14, the J call TRBJ2-7, with D unclear. The CDR3 has 11 residues. The V gene's germline CDR1 is SGHDN and CDR2 FVKESK. The whole variable domain, filled in from reference TRBV14 and TRBJ2-7, reads EAGVTQFPSHSVIEKGQTVTLRCDPISGHDNLYWYRRVMGKEIKFLLHFVKESKQDESGMPNNRFLAERTGGTYSTLKVQPAELEDSGVYFCASSQDLTWRFGPGTRLTVT.

A few counts support this clone. The chain couples TRBV5-5 to TRBJ2-2, with TRBD2 identical over 12 bases. The CDR3 runs to 16 residues. The germline CDR1 and CDR2 sequences are SGHKS and YYEKEE (reference sequence). Trimming took 4 bases from V and 4 from J; bases not matched to a gene: 5. The CDR3 sequence: CASSPRTSGVTGELFF. For the CDR3, the DNA is TGTGCCAGCAGCCCACGGACTAGCGGGGTCACCGGGGAGCTGTTTTTT.

This chain uses TRBV28 with TRBJ1-5, with a tentative D call TRBD1 (6 bases). Germline lookup yields CDR1 MDHEN and CDR2 SYDVKM. This CDR3 spans 13 amino acids. V was pared by 8 bases and J by 11 bases, with 19 bases between. The chain's CDR3 is CASRGGSESAQHF. The CDR3 nucleotides read TGTGCCAGCCGAGGGGGATCCGAATCAGCCCAGCATTTT.

The chain couples TRBV12-5 to TRBJ2-1, with D unclear. Germline CDR1 LGHNT, CDR2 FRNRAP. The CDR3 spans 11 residues. V was trimmed by 6 bases and J by 5 bases, leaving 5 bases between them. The CDR3 nucleotides are TGTGCTAGTGGCTACGACAATGAGCAGTTCTTC. This codes for CASGYDNEQFF. Filled out from reference TRBV12-5 and TRBJ2-1, the complete variable domain reads DARVTQTPRHKVTEMGQEVTMRCQPILGHNTVFWYRQTMMQGLELLAYFRNRAPLDDSGMPKDRFSAEMPDATLATLKIQPSEPRDSAVYFCASGYDNEQFFGPGTRLTVL.

The chain has TRBV5-1 and TRBJ1-1; D remains ambiguous. This CDR3 contains 14 residues. V shed 0 bases and J shed 4 bases, with 10 bases lying between them. Looked up from germline, CDR1 is SGHRS and CDR2 is YFSETQ. CDR3 DNA: TGCGCCAGCAGCTTGGACCCGTCAGGCACTGAAGCTTTCTTT. It codes for CASSLDPSGTEAFF.

CDR3 loop: CASSQNLGRNSPLHF. The CDR3 bases are TGTGCCAGTAGTCAGAATTTGGGGCGAAATTCACCCCTCCACTTT. This chain joins TRBV19 and TRBJ1-6; maybe TRBD1 (5 bases). The germline CDR1 and CDR2 sequences are LNHDA and SQIVND (reference sequence). V lost 5 bases and J 7 bases, leaving 15 bases between the germline ends. CDR3 length equals 15 residues. Supplemented by reference TRBV19 and TRBJ1-6, the full variable domain reads DGGITQSPKYLFRKEGQNVTLSCEQNLNHDAMYWYRQDPGQGLRLIYYSQIVNDFQKGDIAEGYSVSREKKESFPLTVTSAQKNPTAFYLCASSQNLGRNSPLHFGNGTRLTVT.

The chain recombines TRBV7-8 with TRBJ1-1; D perhaps matches TRBD1 (5 bases). V shed 7 bases and J shed 3 bases, with 15 bases lying between them. The germline gives CDR1 SGHVS, CDR2 FQNEAQ. The CDR3 sequence is 14 residues long. The CDR3 region is CASTSGGGDTEAFF. CDR3 coding DNA: TGTGCCAGCACCTCCGGGGGTGGAGACACTGAAGCTTTCTTT.

The chain employs TRBV27 and TRBJ2-1, with 7 bases that match TRBD1. Trimming removed 3 bases from V and 7 bases from J; junction bases left unmatched: 6. From germline, CDR1 is MNHEY and CDR2 SMNVEV (reference sequence). CDR3 length: 14 amino acids. The CDR3 region has the DNA TGTGCCAGCAGTTTGTTCGACAGGGTGAATGAGCAGTTCTTC. Translation gives CASSLFDRVNEQFF.

DNA for the CDR3: TGTGCCAGCAGTGAATACGCCGTGGTTAGCGGGGGGGCATCTACAGATACGCAGTATTTT. Translation gives CASSEYAVVSGGASTDTQYF. The chain joins TRBV6-1 to TRBJ2-3; 11 nucleotides agree with TRBD2. The V segment lost 2 bases and the J segment 3 bases; nucleotides outside the gene matches: 16. Germline V gene lookup returns CDR1 MNHNS and CDR2 SASEGT. The CDR3 runs to 20 residues.

The V and J genes are TRBV7-9 and TRBJ2-1, with D tentatively TRBD2 (5 bases). The CDR3 is 15 amino acids. Germline V gene lookup returns CDR1 SEHNR and CDR2 FQNEAQ (reference sequence). V shed 2 bases and J shed 2 bases, with 10 bases lying between them. The CDR3 here is CASSLIGKTYNEQFF. CDR3 sequence (DNA): TGTGCCAGCAGCTTAATCGGGAAAACCTACAATGAGCAGTTCTTC.

The chain recombines TRBV10-3 with TRBJ1-1; 12 bases are shared with TRBD1. J lost 6 bases, V lost 2 bases, and 4 bases had no gene match. The CDR3 runs to 15 residues. The V gene's germline CDR1 is ENHRY and CDR2 SYGVKD. This chain's CDR3 is CAISEPGQGAAEAFF. As DNA, the CDR3 is TGTGCCATCAGTGAGCCGGGACAGGGGGCGGCTGAAGCTTTCTTT.

This chain connects TRBV7-2 to TRBJ2-7; 11 nucleotides match TRBD2. V trimming: 4 bases; J trimming: 0 bases; junction bases outside the gene matches: 11. Germline CDR1 and CDR2: SGHTA and FQGNSA. The CDR3 is 18 residues long. This chain's CDR3 is CASSSGLAGGPSSYEQYF. The CDR3 DNA reads TGTGCCAGCAGCTCTGGGTTAGCGGGGGGGCCGAGCTCCTACGAGCAGTACTTC.

The J gene is TRBJ2-5, the V gene TRBV5-4; tentative D call: TRBD2 (7 bases). CDR3 length: 16 amino acids. With 4 bases removed from V and 3 bases from J, the gap between germline ends came to 19 bases. Germline lookup yields CDR1 SGHNT and CDR2 YYREEE (reference sequence). CDR3 nucleotides: TGTGCCAGCAGCGCGGGGGCGGGGGCAATAAAAGAGACCCAGTACTTC. As protein: CASSAGAGAIKETQYF.

The chain is built from TRBV13 and TRBJ2-7; 11 bases line up with TRBD2. This CDR3 is built from 16 residues. Germline V lookup: CDR1 PRHDT, CDR2 FYEKMQ (reference sequence). V shed 5 bases, J shed 2 bases, and the junction held 8 bases outside the gene matches. The CDR3 loop is CASSHGVSGGAYEQYF. The CDR3 DNA reads as TGTGCCAGCAGCCATGGGGTTAGCGGGGGGGCCTACGAGCAGTACTTC.